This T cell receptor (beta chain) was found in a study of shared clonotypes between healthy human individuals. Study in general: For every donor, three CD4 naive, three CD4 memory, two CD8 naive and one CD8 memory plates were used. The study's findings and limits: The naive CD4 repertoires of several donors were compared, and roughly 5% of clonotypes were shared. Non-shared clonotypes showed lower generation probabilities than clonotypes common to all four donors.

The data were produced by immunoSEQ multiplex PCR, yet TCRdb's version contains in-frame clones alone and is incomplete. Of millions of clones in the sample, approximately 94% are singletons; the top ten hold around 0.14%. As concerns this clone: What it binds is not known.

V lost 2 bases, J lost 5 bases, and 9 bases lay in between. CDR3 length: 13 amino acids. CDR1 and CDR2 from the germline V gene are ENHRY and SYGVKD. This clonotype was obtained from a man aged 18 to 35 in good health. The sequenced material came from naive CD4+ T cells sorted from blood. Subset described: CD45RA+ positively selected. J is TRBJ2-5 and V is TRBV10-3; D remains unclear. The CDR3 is CAISEVVQETQYF. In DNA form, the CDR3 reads TGTGCCATCAGTGAGGTGGTCCAGGAGACCCAGTACTTC.